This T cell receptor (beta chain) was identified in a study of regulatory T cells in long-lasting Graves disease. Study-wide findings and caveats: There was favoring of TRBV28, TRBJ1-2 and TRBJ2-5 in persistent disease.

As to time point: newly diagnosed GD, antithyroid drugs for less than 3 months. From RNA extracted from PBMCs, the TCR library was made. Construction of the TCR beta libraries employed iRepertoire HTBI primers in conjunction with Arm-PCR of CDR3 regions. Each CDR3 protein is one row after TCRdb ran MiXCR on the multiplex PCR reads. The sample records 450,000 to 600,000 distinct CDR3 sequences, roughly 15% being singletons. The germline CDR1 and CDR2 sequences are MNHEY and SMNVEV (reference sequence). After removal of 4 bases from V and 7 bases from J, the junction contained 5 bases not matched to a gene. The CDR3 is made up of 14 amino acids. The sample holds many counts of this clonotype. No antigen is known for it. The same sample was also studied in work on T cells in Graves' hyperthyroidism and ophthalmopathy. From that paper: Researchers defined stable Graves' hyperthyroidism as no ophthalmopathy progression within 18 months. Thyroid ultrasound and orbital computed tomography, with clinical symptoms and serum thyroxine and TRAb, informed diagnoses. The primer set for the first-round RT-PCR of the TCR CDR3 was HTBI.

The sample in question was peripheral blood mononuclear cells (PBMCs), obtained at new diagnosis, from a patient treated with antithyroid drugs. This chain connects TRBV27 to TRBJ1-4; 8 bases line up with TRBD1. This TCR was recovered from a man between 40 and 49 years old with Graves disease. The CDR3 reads CASSSDRASEKLFF. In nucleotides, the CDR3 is TGTGCCAGCAGTTCGGACAGGGCTAGTGAAAAACTGTTTTTT.